These 23 T cell receptor beta chains share one sample of origin, sequenced in a study of cytomegalovirus exposure and HLA in healthy donors. 60 Vbeta and 13 Jbeta primers were used in PCR. Produced via immunoSEQ multiplex PCR; TCRdb's table is partial and in-frame only. The sample has approximately 220,000 clones, approximately 80% seen once. Sequencing was performed on PBMCs. Receptors originate from a boy younger than 10 in good health and CMV-seronegative.

V usage is TRBV7-3 and J usage is TRBJ1-1; possible D gene TRBD1, 5 bases. V shed 2 bases and J shed 8 bases, with 9 bases lying between them. Germline V lookup: CDR1 SGHTA, CDR2 FQGTGA. The length of the CDR3 is 12 residues. The CDR3 bases are TGTGCCAGCAGCTTAGGAGACAGAGAAGCTTTCTTT. Amino acid sequence: CASSLGDREAFF.

The rearrangement joins TRBV10-3 to TRBJ2-1, with 7 positions matching TRBD1. This CDR3 is 14 amino acids long. Trimming took 7 bases from V and 9 from J; bases not matched to a gene: 12. In germline, CDR1 is ENHRY, CDR2 SYGVKD. This CDR3 reads CAINLDRAGGEQFF. The DNA for the CDR3 is TGTGCCATCAACTTAGACAGGGCAGGGGGTGAGCAGTTCTTC.

This clone has a handful of counts. The chain employs TRBV6-1 and TRBJ1-1; tentatively, D is TRBD1 (6 bases). The germline V and J ends were trimmed by 5 bases and 1 base, with 8 bases remaining between them. Germline values: CDR1 MNHNS, CDR2 SASEGT. The CDR3 length is 13 residues. CDR3 protein: CASSPTGNTEAFF. The CDR3 coding sequence is TGTGCCAGCAGTCCGACAGGGAACACTGAAGCTTTCTTT.

The table lists this clone with a few counts. The CDR3 DNA reads TGTGCCAGTGCTACAGGGGACCCTCAGCCCCAGCATTTT. This codes for CASATGDPQPQHF. This sequence joins TRBV19 and TRBJ1-5, with 7 bases aligning to TRBD1. The CDR3 extends over 13 amino acids. J was trimmed by 6 bases and V by 8 bases; bases with no gene match: 7. Germline lookup yields CDR1 LNHDA and CDR2 SQIVND (reference sequence).

The V gene is TRBV11-2, the J gene TRBJ2-5; 15 bases agree with TRBD2. V dropped 0 bases and J dropped 6; count of bases not matched to a gene: 2. CDR3 length: 16 residues. Per germline, CDR1 SGHAT and CDR2 FQNNGV. DNA of the CDR3: TGTGCCAGCAGCTTAGAGGGACTAGCGGGGGGACAGACCCAGTACTTC. Translating it yields CASSLEGLAGGQTQYF.

The chain combines TRBV11-2 with TRBJ1-1; 9 bases are a match to TRBD1. Per the germline V gene, CDR1 is SGHAT and CDR2 is FQNNGV. V lost 10 bases, J lost 1 base, and 13 bases stayed unmatched. This CDR3 comprises 16 residues. The CDR3 spells CAIQSAPGQGNTEAFF. In DNA form, the CDR3 reads TGTGCCATCCAAAGTGCCCCGGGACAGGGGAACACTGAAGCTTTCTTT. The variable domain in full, with the rest retrieved from reference TRBV11-2 and TRBJ1-1, is EAGVAQSPRYKIIEKRQSVAFWCNPISGHATLYWYQQILGQGPKLLIQFQNNGVVDDSQLPKDRFSAERLKGVDSTLKIQPAKLEDSAVYLCAIQSAPGQGNTEAFFGQGTRLTVV.

V gene TRBV10-2 combines with J gene TRBJ2-1; D gene ambiguous. Trimming took off 0 bases at V and 6 bases at J, with 9 bases between the two ends. Germline CDR1 and CDR2: WSHSY and SAAADI. This CDR3 is 14 amino acids long. CDR3 amino acids: CASSESRASNEQFF. CDR3 DNA sequence: TGCGCCAGCAGTGAGTCGAGAGCGTCCAATGAGCAGTTCTTC.

Only one count was recorded for this clone. The rearrangement uses TRBV7-9 and TRBJ2-7, with TRBD2 matching 13 bases. The germline gives CDR1 SEHNR, CDR2 FQNEAQ (reference sequence). Trimming took 4 bases from V and 0 from J; bases not matched to a gene: 9. The CDR3 loop spans 18 amino acids. The CDR3 nucleotides read TGTGCCAGCAGCTCATCCGGGACTAGCGGGACAATCTCCTACGAGCAGTACTTC. It specifies CASSSSGTSGTISYEQYF.

The V and J genes are TRBV30 and TRBJ1-5; 7 nucleotides match TRBD1. Looked up from germline, CDR1 is GTSNPN and CDR2 is SVGIG (reference sequence). V shed 0 bases, J shed 3 bases, and the junction held 5 bases outside the gene matches. The CDR3 is 15 residues long. DNA of the CDR3: TGTGCCTGGAGTGTCGGGACAGAACTCAATCAGCCCCAGCATTTT. Encoded protein: CAWSVGTELNQPQHF.

V usage is TRBV11-2 and J usage is TRBJ2-1, with D perhaps TRBD1 (6 bases). The CDR3 covers 15 residues. Germline assignment: CDR1 SGHAT and CDR2 FQNNGV. The V end was cut by 5 bases, the J end by 10 bases, with 21 bases between. In nucleotides, the CDR3 is TGTGCCAGCAGCCCATGGGGGCTAGTGGGGCTAGAGCAGTTCTTC. It specifies CASSPWGLVGLEQFF.

The rearrangement joins TRBV20-1 to TRBJ1-2; D remains ambiguous. This CDR3 contains 10 residues. The ends were cut back, 6 bases at V and 8 bases at J, with 10 bases in the middle. Germline-derived CDR1 and CDR2 are DFQATT and SNEGSKA (reference sequence). CDR3 DNA sequence: TGCAGTGCGCGGGAGCAGGGCTACACCTTC. It translates to CSAREQGYTF.

The chain combines TRBV2 with TRBJ2-5; maybe TRBD2 (5 bases). Germline-derived CDR1 and CDR2 are SNHLY and FYNNEI. The CDR3 contains 12 residues. With 3 bases removed from V and 7 bases from J, the gap between germline ends came to 9 bases. The CDR3 protein is CASSESAGTQYF. DNA for the CDR3: TGTGCCAGCAGTGAGAGCGCGGGGACCCAGTACTTC.

This clone is a singleton in its sample. This sequence joins TRBV19 and TRBJ1-5; D perhaps matches TRBD1 (5 bases). Trimming removed 0 bases from V and 2 bases from J, with 11 bases in between. Germline-derived CDR1 and CDR2 are LNHDA and SQIVND (reference sequence). The CDR3 has 16 residues. CDR3 nucleotide sequence: TGTGCCAGTAGTATAGATGGTTCCAGGGGCAATCAGCCCCAGCATTTT. This translates into CASSIDGSRGNQPQHF.

V usage is TRBV5-6 and J usage is TRBJ1-6, with D possibly matching TRBD1 (6 bases). CDR1 and CDR2 from the germline V gene are SGHDT and YYEEEE. This CDR3 comprises 14 residues. With 4 bases removed from V and 6 bases from J, the gap between germline ends came to 11 bases. The CDR3 spells CASSNRVANSPLHF. The CDR3 bases are TGTGCCAGCAGCAACAGGGTGGCTAATTCACCCCTCCACTTT.

CDR3 sequence reads: CASTRQPGHKNTGELFF. Written as DNA, the CDR3 is TGTGCCAGCACCAGACAACCGGGACACAAGAACACCGGGGAGCTGTTTTTT. The rearrangement links TRBV13 to TRBJ2-2, with a possible D match to TRBD1 (6 bases). CDR1 is PRHDT, CDR2 FYEKMQ, per germline (reference sequence). CDR3 size: 17 residues. Trimming removed 7 bases from V and 1 base from J, with 19 bases in between.

The chain recombines TRBV5-6 with TRBJ1-5; TRBD1 might be the D (6 bases). V shed 0 bases and J shed 5 bases, with 12 bases lying between them. The CDR3 has 15 amino acids. Per germline, CDR1 SGHDT and CDR2 YYEEEE. In nucleotides, the CDR3 is TGTGCCAGCAGCTTGGCACAGGGAGTCTATCAGCCCCAGCATTTT. Amino acid sequence: CASSLAQGVYQPQHF.

This clone was observed a handful of times. The chain carries TRBV2 and TRBJ1-2, with D perhaps matching TRBD1 (6 bases). The CDR3 covers 17 residues. Trimming pared 3 bases from V and 0 bases from J, leaving 17 bases between. The germline V gene has CDR1 SNHLY and CDR2 FYNNEI. The CDR3 nucleotides read TGTGCCAGCAGTGACGGGACATACCCGTCCGCTAACTATGGCTACACCTTC. This gives the protein CASSDGTYPSANYGYTF. Filled out from reference TRBV2 and TRBJ1-2, the complete variable domain reads EPEVTQTPSHQVTQMGQEVILRCVPISNHLYFYWYRQILGQKVEFLVSFYNNEISEKSEIFDDQFSVERPDGSNFTLKIRSTKLEDSAMYFCASSDGTYPSANYGYTFGSGTRLTVV.

The chain joins TRBV6-5 to TRBJ1-2; D gene uncertain. From germline, CDR1 is MNHEY and CDR2 SVGAGI. Between the trimmed V and J ends, which lost 2 bases and 4 bases, there was a span of 17 bases. This CDR3 comprises 16 residues. CDR3 in amino acids: CASSYSVSLTPYGYTF. The CDR3 DNA sequence: TGTGCCAGCAGTTACAGCGTCAGCCTGACTCCCTATGGCTACACCTTC.

This clone was recorded once. The chain joins TRBV10-2 to TRBJ1-5, with D perhaps matching TRBD1 (6 bases). The CDR3 runs to 17 residues. Looked up from germline, CDR1 is WSHSY and CDR2 is SAAADI. The V gene lost 0 bases and the J gene lost 6 bases, with 18 bases spanning the gap. The CDR3 nucleotides read TGCGCCAGCAGTGAGTCTGCCATTACAGGGTTCGGTCAGCCCCAGCATTTT. Its protein is CASSESAITGFGQPQHF.

The chain has TRBV6-5 and TRBJ2-7; a possible D gene is TRBD2 (5 bases). The germline V gene encodes CDR1 MNHEY and CDR2 SVGAGI. Trimming took off 0 bases at V and 2 bases at J, with 8 bases between the two ends. The CDR3 has 14 residues. Here the CDR3 DNA reads TGTGCCAGCAGTTACTCCGAGGGCCCCTACGAGCAGTACTTC. It specifies CASSYSEGPYEQYF.

The chain is built from TRBV18 and TRBJ2-3; 13 bases are shared with TRBD2. The germline gives CDR1 KGHSH, CDR2 LQKENI. The CDR3 is 18 amino acids. V shed 5 bases and J 0 bases; nucleotides not matched to a gene: 8. CDR3 amino acids: CASSLGLAGTQSTDTQYF. In DNA, the CDR3 is TGTGCCAGCTCATTGGGACTAGCGGGGACTCAGAGCACAGATACGCAGTATTTT.

The J gene is TRBJ2-3, the V gene TRBV4-2, with 8 bases identical to TRBD2. The V gene end was trimmed by 1 base and the J gene end by 4 bases; junction bases not matched to a gene: 4. In germline, CDR1 is LGHNA, CDR2 YNFKEQ. The CDR3 has 15 residues. The CDR3 loop is CASSQAAGEADTQYF. DNA for the CDR3: TGTGCCAGCAGCCAAGCAGCGGGAGAAGCAGATACGCAGTATTTT.

V usage is TRBV6-6 and J usage is TRBJ2-3, with D perhaps matching TRBD1 (5 bases). Trimming removed 4 bases at V and 0 bases at J, with 8 bases between. This CDR3 contains 14 residues. Germline V gives CDR1 MNHNY, CDR2 SVGAGI (reference sequence). The CDR3 sequence: CASSLTESTDTQYF. In nucleotides, the CDR3 is TGTGCCAGCAGTTTGACAGAAAGCACAGATACGCAGTATTTT.